Described below is a single T cell receptor (beta chain) sequence and its context. Antigen: not known. In TCRdb, the RT-PCR reads were re-called with MiXCR into one record per CDR3 protein. The repertoire holds roughly 650,000 distinct CDR3 sequences, with 15% to 19% as singletons. The entry originates in a study of response to subunit inactivated influenza vaccine. Whole-study results and caveats: The study's authors posited that every seasonal influenza vaccination enlists few new T cells.

V dropped 5 bases and J dropped 5 bases, with 18 bases sitting between them. This CDR3 has 15 amino acids. Germline V gives CDR1 SGHVS, CDR2 FQNEAQ. The TCR comes from a middle-aged man who received an inactivated influenza vaccine. The material sequenced was PBMCs from blood, taken approximately 12 days after vaccination. The chain recombines TRBV7-8 with TRBJ2-5, with D possibly matching TRBD1 (5 bases). The CDR3 DNA sequence: TGTGCCAGCAGCCCGACTCGGACAACCCTTGAGACCCAGTACTTC. Encoded protein: CASSPTRTTLETQYF.